The T cell receptor beta chain under discussion was sequenced for a study of identifying expanded T cells in peripheral blood. Trimming took off 6 bases at V and 3 bases at J, with 15 bases between the two ends. CDR1 is SGHRS and CDR2 is YFSETQ in the germline V gene. The CDR3 covers 15 residues. Sequenced by immunoSEQ multiplex PCR; TCRdb stores in-frame clones only, minus some. The table shows 85,000 to 100,000 clones, with approximately 88% occurring only once. The sequence derives from a person aged 18 to 75 in good health. The sample consisted of blood. The chain employs TRBV5-1 and TRBJ1-4; the D gene is possibly TRBD1 (6 bases). The CDR3 spells CASTRGGQPNEKLFF. The CDR3 DNA reads as TGCGCCAGCACCCGGGGCGGACAGCCTAATGAAAAACTGTTTTTT.